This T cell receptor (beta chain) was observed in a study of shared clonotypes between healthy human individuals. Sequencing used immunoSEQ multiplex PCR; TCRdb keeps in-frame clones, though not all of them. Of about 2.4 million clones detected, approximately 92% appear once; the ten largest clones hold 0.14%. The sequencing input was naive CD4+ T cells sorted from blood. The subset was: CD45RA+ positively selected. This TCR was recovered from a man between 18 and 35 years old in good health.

CDR3 in DNA: TGTGCCAGCAGCTTGGAAGAGCCCTACAATGAGCAGTTCTTC. Its translation is CASSLEEPYNEQFF. The V call is TRBV5-4, the J call TRBJ2-1; D is undetermined. The CDR3 is made up of 14 amino acids. In germline, CDR1 is SGHNT, CDR2 YYREEE (reference sequence). Trimming pared 0 bases from V and 2 bases from J, leaving 6 bases between.